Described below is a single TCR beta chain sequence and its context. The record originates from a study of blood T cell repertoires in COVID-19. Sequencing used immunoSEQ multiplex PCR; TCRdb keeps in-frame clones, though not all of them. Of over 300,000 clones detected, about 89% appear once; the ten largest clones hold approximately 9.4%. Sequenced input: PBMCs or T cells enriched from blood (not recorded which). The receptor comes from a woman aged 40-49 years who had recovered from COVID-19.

CDR3 bases: TGTGCCTGGAGTCCCGGGGTAGATACGCAGTATTTT. Encoded protein: CAWSPGVDTQYF. The V and J genes are TRBV30 and TRBJ2-3; a weak D match, TRBD2 (5 bases). Germline lookup yields CDR1 GTSNPN and CDR2 SVGIG (reference sequence). The CDR3 contains 12 residues. Trimming cost V 2 bases and J 5 bases, with 8 bases left between them.